Sequencing of this T cell receptor beta chain was carried out in a study of CD8+ T cells in alopecia areata. Study summary: The tofacitinib course ran for 6 to 18 months and was followed by 6 months off drug.

Treatment reported: oral pan-JAK inhibitor, 5-10 mg twice daily. Peripheral blood, together with lesional scalp punch biopsies, was collected from alopecia areata patients. In each case, RNA was isolated and then reverse transcribed into cDNA as the sequencing template. TCRdb keeps only in-frame clones here, not all; method: immunoSEQ multiplex PCR. Here the sample spans 190,000 or so clones, 50% to 60% being singletons. This TCR was recovered from a human donor with alopecia areata. Here the sequenced sample was CD4+ T cells sorted from blood, taken at week 4, from a patient treated with tofacitinib.

CDR3 in amino acids: CASSLGTGATYEQYF. The CDR3 nucleotides read TGCGCCAGCAGCTTAGGGACAGGGGCTACCTACGAGCAGTACTTC. The V call is TRBV5-1, the J call TRBJ2-7, with TRBD1 identical over 10 bases. CDR1 and CDR2 from the germline V gene are SGHRS and YFSETQ. J lost 2 bases, V lost 2 bases, and 4 bases had no gene match. CDR3 length equals 15 residues.